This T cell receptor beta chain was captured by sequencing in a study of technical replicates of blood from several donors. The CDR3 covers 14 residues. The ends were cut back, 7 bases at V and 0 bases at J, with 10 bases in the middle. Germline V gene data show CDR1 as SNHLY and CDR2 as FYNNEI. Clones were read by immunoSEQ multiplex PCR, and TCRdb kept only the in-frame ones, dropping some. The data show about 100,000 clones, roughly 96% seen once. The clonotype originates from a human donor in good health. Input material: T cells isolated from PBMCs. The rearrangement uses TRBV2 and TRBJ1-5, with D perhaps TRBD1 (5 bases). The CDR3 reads CASKDSFSNQPQHF. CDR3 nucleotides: TGTGCCAGCAAAGACAGCTTTAGCAATCAGCCCCAGCATTTT.